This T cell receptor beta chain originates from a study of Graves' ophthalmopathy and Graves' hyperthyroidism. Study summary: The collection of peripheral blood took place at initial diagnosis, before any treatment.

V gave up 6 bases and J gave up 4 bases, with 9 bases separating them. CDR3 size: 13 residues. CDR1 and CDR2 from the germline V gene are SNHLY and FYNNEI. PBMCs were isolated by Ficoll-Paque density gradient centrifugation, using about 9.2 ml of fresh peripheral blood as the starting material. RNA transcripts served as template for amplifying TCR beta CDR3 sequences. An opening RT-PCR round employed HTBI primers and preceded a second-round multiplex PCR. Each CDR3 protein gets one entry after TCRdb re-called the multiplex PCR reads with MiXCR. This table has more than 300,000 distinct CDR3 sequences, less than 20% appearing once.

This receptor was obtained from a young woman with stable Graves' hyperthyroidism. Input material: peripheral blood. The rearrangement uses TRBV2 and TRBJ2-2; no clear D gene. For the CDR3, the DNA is TGTGCCAGCAGGGCCCTTGTCACCGGGGAGCTGTTTTTT. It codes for CASRALVTGELFF.